The source of this TCR beta chain is a study of blood T cell repertoires in COVID-19. Overall study context: Samples of COVID-19 (acute and convalescent) were obtained from the United States, Italy and Spain. PBMCs, B-cell-depleted T cells, or T cells provided the cDNA or gDNA that made up the material.

This clone came up once. In the authors' methods: Counts of nucleated cells, estimated from reference gene primer amplification, were obtained. Using immunoSEQ multiplex PCR, the repertoire was profiled, and TCRdb retains in-frame clones only, with some absent. V and J calls and clone size follow that table, whereas D and trimming were derived from the DNA. The data contain under 150,000 clones, roughly 73% of them singletons. This TCR derives from a woman between 50 and 59 years old with active or convalescent COVID-19. Sequencing was performed on peripheral blood.

CDR3 sequence reads: CASSLALTTSGEETQYF. The CDR3 DNA reads TGTGCCAGCAGCTTAGCGCTAACGACTAGCGGCGAAGAGACCCAGTACTTC. The chain joins TRBV7-9 to TRBJ2-5, with 9 bases aligning to TRBD2. This CDR3 region has 17 residues. The germline CDR1 and CDR2 sequences are SEHNR and FQNEAQ (reference sequence). V shed 0 bases and J 3 bases; nucleotides not matched to a gene: 8.